This T cell receptor (beta chain) was documented in a study of spatial heterogeneity in lung cancer. Whole-study context: Researchers sequenced follow-up PBMC samples if they had them, and these came a median of approximately 22 months after resection. General study findings and limits: Blood contained ubiquitous expanded tumor TCRs more at resection than at follow-up.

This clonotype was picked up many times. What it binds is not known. The time point here: blood at routine non-recurrence follow-up after resection. Whole RNA, which was extracted from tumor, nontumor lung tissue or frozen PBMC, was sequenced without any cell sorting. On each TCR cDNA molecule, a unique molecular identifier was present. TCRdb analysed the 5' RACE reads with MiXCR anew, one entry per CDR3 protein. The data hold 50,000 or so distinct CDR3 sequences, with about 10% observed a single time. Trimming stripped 3 bases from V and 5 bases from J, with 8 bases between. The CDR3 totals 12 residues.

This chain joins TRBV12-3 or TRBV12-4 and TRBJ2-7, with TRBD2 as a possible D gene (5 bases). This sequence was found in a male donor with early-stage non-small cell lung cancer. The starting material was PBMCs, obtained at follow-up. This CDR3 reads CASSFSGNEQYF. In nucleotides, the CDR3 is TGTGCCAGCAGTTTCTCGGGGAACGAGCAGTACTTC.